This is a list of T cell receptor beta chains from one sample in a study of cytomegalovirus exposure and HLA in healthy donors. Clones were sequenced by immunoSEQ multiplex PCR, and TCRdb holds only the in-frame ones, with some missing. The data show about 230,000 clones, roughly 79% seen once. The sequenced material came from PBMCs. These receptor sequences come from a woman aged 35 to 49 in good health and CMV-seronegative. CDR3s include the opening cysteine and the closing phenylalanine or tryptophan. D genes are given only for firm matches. Rows give clone size only sometimes, using once, few, many, or a class for an expanded clone.

>TRBV19|TRBJ2-2|.|.
TGTGCCAGTTCCCCGACTCGGATCGGGGAGCTGTTTTTT
CASSPTRIGELFF
>TRBV7-9|TRBJ1-1|.|.
TGTGCCAGCAGCGAGCTGCTTGAAGCTTTCTTT
CASSELLEAFF
>TRBV5-4|TRBJ1-1|.|TRBD1
TGTGCCAGCAGCTTTGTAGCCTCCACAGGGGGCGCAGAAGCTTTCTTT
CASSFVASTGGAEAFF
>TRBV5-4|TRBJ2-5|.|.
TGTGCCAGCAGCTTGGCCCCCTTAGAGACCCAGTACTTC
CASSLAPLETQYF
>TRBV28|TRBJ1-4|.|.
TGTGCCAGCAGGGGAGTAAAACAGGGTGAAAAACTGTTTTTT
CASRGVKQGEKLFF
>TRBV4-3|TRBJ1-2|.|TRBD1
TGCGCCAGCAGCCGAGCGGGACAGGGGGCGCGTGGCTACACCTTC
CASSRAGQGARGYTF
>TRBV21-1|TRBJ1-3|.|.
TGTGCCAGCAGCAACTGTCAAGGGGCCCGCTCTGGAAACACCATATATTTT
CASSNCQGARSGNTIYF
>TRBV7-3|TRBJ2-7|.|.
TGTGCCAGCAGCTTAATAGTAGGGGACGAGCAGTACTTC
CASSLIVGDEQYF
>TRBV5-4|TRBJ2-1|once|TRBD1
TGTGCCAGCATCGGACAGGGTCCTTACAATGAGCAGTTCTTC
CASIGQGPYNEQFF
>TRBV19|TRBJ1-1|.|.
TGTGCCAGTAGTTCGACAGGCAGGAACACTGAAGCTTTCTTT
CASSSTGRNTEAFF
>TRBV9|TRBJ2-7|.|TRBD1
TGTGCCAGCAGCGTAGATTGGGCGGAACAGGGGCCCTCCTACGAGCAGTACTTC
CASSVDWAEQGPSYEQYF
>TRBV28|TRBJ1-2|once|.
TGTGCCAGCAGTTTGAGACAGATGGGCTACACCTTC
CASSLRQMGYTF
>TRBV5-1|TRBJ2-1|.|.
TGCGCCAGCAGCCTGGACAACCGGGTTCCCTCCTACAATGAGCAGTTCTTC
CASSLDNRVPSYNEQFF
>TRBV2|TRBJ1-5|few|TRBD1
TGTGCCAGCAGTCAGGACAGGGGATACCAGCCCCAGCATTTT
CASSQDRGYQPQHF
>TRBV5-3|TRBJ1-1|.|TRBD1
TGTGCCAGAAGTCGTAACGGACAGGGGGCTTTTGGTGAAGCTTTCTTT
CARSRNGQGAFGEAFF
>TRBV28|TRBJ1-6|.|.
TGTGCCAGCAGTGTACCACAGAATTCACCCCTCCACTTT
CASSVPQNSPLHF
>TRBV6-1|TRBJ2-7|.|TRBD1
TGTGCCAACAGTGGCGTCAGGGGGTTCTACGAGCAGTACTTC
CANSGVRGFYEQYF
>TRBV6-5|TRBJ2-1|.|TRBD2
TGTGCCAGCAGTTATTCTAGCGGGGTAGGTGAGCAGTTCTTC
CASSYSSGVGEQFF
>TRBV5-4|TRBJ2-7|.|.
TGTGCCAGCAGCTTGGACAGGTTCCCCTACGAGCAGTACTTC
CASSLDRFPYEQYF
>TRBV28|TRBJ2-5|.|TRBD2
TGTGCCAGCAGGCCCGGACTAGCCGGGATTACGGAGACCCAGTACTTC
CASRPGLAGITETQYF
>TRBV5-6|TRBJ2-6|few|.
TGTGCCAGCAGCTTCTTCGGGGCCAACGTCCTGACTTTC
CASSFFGANVLTF
>TRBV7-8|TRBJ2-7|.|.
TGTGCCAGCAGCCCCGTGAGGAGCGAGCAGTACTTC
CASSPVRSEQYF
>TRBV19|TRBJ2-7|.|TRBD2
TGTGCCAGTAGTTGGGGGGGATTCTACGAGCAGTACTTC
CASSWGGFYEQYF
>TRBV15|TRBJ2-7|.|TRBD1
TGTGCCACCAGCAGAGATGGGGTTTGGGGGCAGGGGGTCTACGAGCAGTACTTC
CATSRDGVWGQGVYEQYF
>TRBV6-5|TRBJ2-5|once|.
TGTGCCAGCAGTGCACAGGGTAATACGGAGACCCAGTACTTC
CASSAQGNTETQYF
>TRBV6-5|TRBJ1-1|.|.
TGTGCCAGCAGCCTCAGTACCGCGAACACTGAAGCTTTCTTT
CASSLSTANTEAFF